This passage covers 26 T cell receptor beta chains from one sample sequenced in a study of blood T cell repertoires in COVID-19. Clones were sequenced by immunoSEQ multiplex PCR, and TCRdb holds only the in-frame ones, with some missing. The sample contains more than 95,000 clones, roughly four fifths of which appear only once. Material: peripheral blood. These receptors all come from a man aged 55 to 70 with acute or convalescent COVID-19.

This clone occurred many times. The chain has TRBV7-6 and TRBJ1-2; 7 nucleotides agree with TRBD1. Germline V gene lookup returns CDR1 SGHVS and CDR2 FNYEAQ. There are 16 residues in the CDR3. V was pared by 4 bases and J by 2 bases, with 10 bases of the junction left unmatched. CDR3 amino acids: CASSSDRASSNYGYTF. Written as DNA, the CDR3 is TGTGCCAGCAGCTCTGACAGGGCGTCGTCCAACTATGGCTACACCTTC.

This chain joins TRBV9 and TRBJ2-6; no clear D gene. The germline V gene has CDR1 SGDLS and CDR2 YYNGEE. The CDR3 contains 17 residues. V lost 0 bases, J lost 0 bases, and 10 bases lay in between. The CDR3: CASSVATRSSGANVLTF. The CDR3 DNA reads as TGTGCCAGCAGCGTAGCTACAAGGAGCTCTGGGGCCAACGTCCTGACTTTC.

The V call is TRBV7-7, the J call TRBJ2-7; 8 bases map to TRBD1. CDR3 length: 14 residues. Losses at the gene ends were 5 bases for V and 5 bases for J; bases not matched to a gene: 8. Germline loops: CDR1 SSHAT, CDR2 FNYEAQ (reference sequence). Written as DNA, the CDR3 is TGTGCCAGCAGCGTGAATCAGGGGGCCAACGAGCAGTACTTC. The encoded protein is CASSVNQGANEQYF.

The V call is TRBV7-2, the J call TRBJ2-2, with D maybe TRBD1 (5 bases). Deletions cut 4 bases from V and 5 bases from J, with 14 bases between. This CDR3 contains 15 residues. From germline, CDR1 is SGHTA and CDR2 FQGNSA. For the CDR3, the DNA is TGTGCCAGCAGCTCGCAGGGAAGGGCGACCGGGGAGCTGTTTTTT. Translating it yields CASSSQGRATGELFF.

The V and J genes are TRBV12-3 or TRBV12-4 and TRBJ2-1; D might be TRBD2 (5 bases). The length of the CDR3 is 12 residues. The V end was cut by 1 base, the J end by 7 bases, with 5 bases between. In DNA form, the CDR3 reads TGTGCCAGCAGTTTAGGAGGGAATGAGCAGTTCTTC. Protein product: CASSLGGNEQFF.

CDR3 sequence: CASSPQGSGANVLTF. The DNA for the CDR3 is TGTGCCAGCAGCCCACAGGGTTCTGGGGCCAACGTCCTGACTTTC. The V gene is TRBV28, the J gene TRBJ2-6; a weak D match, TRBD1 (6 bases). Germline V gene data show CDR1 as MDHEN and CDR2 as SYDVKM. V gave up 6 bases and J gave up 1 base, with 10 bases separating them. The CDR3 runs to 15 residues.

As concerns this clone: The junction shows a germline mismatch at one end, possibly a read error. The rearrangement uses TRBV3-1 (or the pseudogene TRBV3-2) and TRBJ1-1, with 8 bases matching TRBD1. CDR3 size: 15 residues. Germline-derived CDR1 and CDR2 are LGHDT and YNNKEL (reference sequence). CDR3 loop: CASSEDRGLGTEAFF. The DNA of the CDR3 is TGTGCCAGCAGCGAAGACAGGGGTTTGGGCACTGAAGCTTTCTTT.

This clone has a handful of counts. This chain links TRBV19 with TRBJ1-2; D is unresolved. The V gene lost 3 bases and the J gene lost 8 bases, with 13 bases spanning the gap. Germline V CDR1 and CDR2: LNHDA, SQIVND (reference sequence). CDR3 length: 13 amino acids. The CDR3 sequence is CASSIWGEAGYTF. For the CDR3, the DNA is TGTGCCAGTAGTATTTGGGGAGAGGCCGGCTACACCTTC.

The chain employs TRBV7-8 and TRBJ1-2; TRBD1 matches at 9 bases. The CDR3 runs to 14 residues. CDR1 SGHVS and CDR2 FQNEAQ come from the germline V gene. Germline trimming cut 5 bases from V and 7 bases from J; bases unmatched to any gene: 8. The CDR3 nucleotides read TGTGCCAGCAGCGCAACGGGACAGGGCACTGGCTACACCTTC. This translates into CASSATGQGTGYTF. Combining the CDR3 with reference TRBV7-8 and TRBJ1-2 gives the whole variable domain GAGVSQSPRYKVAKRGQDVALRCDPISGHVSLFWYQQALGQGPEFLTYFQNEAQLDKSGLPSDRFFAERPEGSVSTLKIQRTQQEDSAVYLCASSATGQGTGYTFGSGTRLTVV.

V is TRBV7-6 and J is TRBJ2-2; TRBD2 aligns across 10 bases. Germline assignment: CDR1 SGHVS and CDR2 FNYEAQ. Trimming at V came to 5 bases and at J to 0 bases, leaving 9 bases not matched to a gene. The CDR3 consists of 18 residues. Here the CDR3 reads CASSPWSGGAANTGELFF. The CDR3, as DNA: TGTGCCAGCAGCCCTTGGAGCGGGGGGGCGGCGAACACCGGGGAGCTGTTTTTT.

The chain carries TRBV7-9 and TRBJ1-1; D perhaps matches TRBD1 (6 bases). Germline CDR1 and CDR2: SEHNR and FQNEAQ (reference sequence). The CDR3 spans 15 residues. Trimming took 4 bases from V and 1 from J, leaving 13 bases between them. CDR3 nucleotide sequence: TGTGCCAGCAGCTCGGGGGGACATCAGAACACTGAAGCTTTCTTT. Translated, it gives CASSSGGHQNTEAFF.

The chain couples TRBV4-1 to TRBJ2-1, with 12 positions matching TRBD2. This CDR3 has 19 amino acids. The trim removed 4 bases at V and 4 bases at J, leaving 14 bases unmatched. In germline, CDR1 is MGHRA, CDR2 YSYEKL. In DNA, the CDR3 is TGCGCCAGCAGCCTCCTGAGGGGCCTAGCGGGGGGGCAGTACAATGAGCAGTTCTTC. Protein product: CASSLLRGLAGGQYNEQFF.

The chain carries TRBV11-2 and TRBJ1-2, with D possibly matching TRBD1 (5 bases). The CDR3 spans 13 residues. Per the germline V gene, CDR1 is SGHAT and CDR2 is FQNNGV. Trimming cost V 5 bases and J 7 bases, with 14 bases left between them. The CDR3 protein is CASSVVQGRGYTF. In DNA form, the CDR3 reads TGTGCCAGCAGCGTTGTTCAGGGCCGTGGCTACACCTTC.

The chain combines TRBV6-5 with TRBJ1-5; D is unresolved. This CDR3 contains 13 residues. Germline CDR1 is MNHEY and CDR2 is SVGAGI. The V end lost 6 bases, the J end lost 2 bases, and 8 bases lay between the germline ends. CDR3 residues: CASSASGNQPQHF. The DNA of the CDR3 is TGTGCCAGCAGCGCCTCGGGCAATCAGCCCCAGCATTTT.

The chain recombines TRBV10-1 with TRBJ1-4; no clear D. Per germline, CDR1 WNHNN and CDR2 SYGVQD (reference sequence). Between the trimmed V and J ends, which lost 5 bases and 2 bases, there was a span of 18 bases. This CDR3 is 17 amino acids long. CDR3 sequence: CASSPCPDSRTNEKLFF. DNA for the CDR3: TGCGCCAGCAGTCCTTGCCCGGACTCAAGGACTAATGAAAAACTGTTTTTT.

The CDR3 DNA follows: TGTGCCACCAGTGATAAGAGGGTTGGCGAAAAACTGTTTTTT. Translated: CATSDKRVGEKLFF. This chain joins TRBV24-1 and TRBJ1-4, with D hard to call. Germline assignment: CDR1 KGHDR and CDR2 SFDVKD. The germline V and J ends were trimmed by 3 bases and 8 bases, with 12 bases remaining between them. The CDR3 loop spans 14 amino acids.

This chain uses TRBV30 with TRBJ1-2, with D possibly being TRBD1 (6 bases). Per germline, CDR1 GTSNPN and CDR2 SVGIG (reference sequence). The CDR3 is 13 residues long. The CDR3 region has the DNA TGTGCTAAACAGGGCCAGGGCCTATATGGCTACACCTTC. Amino acid sequence: CAKQGQGLYGYTF.

The chain recombines TRBV6-5 with TRBJ2-5; 8 bases align to TRBD2. The V and J ends lost 8 bases and 3 bases, in that order; junction bases with no gene match: 8. The CDR3 is made up of 14 amino acids. Germline V gene lookup returns CDR1 MNHEY and CDR2 SVGAGI. CDR3 region: CASRISGIKETQYF. The CDR3 DNA is TGTGCCAGCCGAATTAGCGGGATAAAAGAGACCCAGTACTTC.

This clone was detected a few times. The CDR3 nucleotides read TGTGCCAGCAGCTCCGGACAGAACTATGGCTACACCTTC. This encodes CASSSGQNYGYTF. This rearrangement joins TRBV7-3 to TRBJ1-2; a possible D gene is TRBD1 (6 bases). The germline CDR1 and CDR2 sequences are SGHTA and FQGTGA. The CDR3 is 13 residues long. V dropped 4 bases and J dropped 2 bases, with 8 bases sitting between them.

The chain combines TRBV19 with TRBJ2-7; D is perhaps TRBD2 (6 bases). This CDR3 contains 18 residues. The V and J ends lost 0 bases and 4 bases respectively, with 22 bases between them. From germline, CDR1 is LNHDA and CDR2 SQIVND (reference sequence). The CDR3 region has the DNA TGTGCCAGTAGTATAGATACTATTTCGTCAGGGACTGTTTACGAGCAGTACTTC. Its translation: CASSIDTISSGTVYEQYF.

In DNA, the CDR3 is TGTGCCAGCAGGAGTAGCACAGATACGCAGTATTTT. Translated, it gives CASRSSTDTQYF. The V and J genes are TRBV12-3 or TRBV12-4 and TRBJ2-3; the D is unclear. The CDR3 extends over 12 amino acids. V lost 6 bases and J 0 bases, leaving 4 bases between the germline ends.

This chain connects TRBV5-6 to TRBJ2-7, with 9 bases fitting TRBD2. This CDR3 is 16 amino acids long. The J segment lost 5 bases and the V segment lost 1 base, leaving 10 bases of the junction unmatched. Germline-derived CDR1 and CDR2 are SGHDT and YYEEEE. The CDR3 here is CASSLTQREAGNEQYF. Written as DNA, the CDR3 is TGTGCCAGCAGCTTGACCCAGCGGGAGGCAGGCAACGAGCAGTACTTC.

The V call is TRBV7-2, the J call TRBJ1-4; no clear D. The CDR3 is 12 amino acids. V lost 1 base to trimming and J lost 10 bases, with 7 bases between them. The V gene's germline CDR1 is SGHTA and CDR2 FQGNSA. Written as DNA, the CDR3 is TGTGCCAGCAGCTTAGGGGAGGGAAAACTGTTTTTT. This translates into CASSLGEGKLFF.

This clone has more than one count but fewer than ten. The chain couples TRBV2 to TRBJ1-2; no definite D call. CDR1 and CDR2 (germline): SNHLY, FYNNEI. The CDR3 is 11 residues long. V was pared by 2 bases and J by 12 bases, with 10 bases between. The CDR3: CASSERGSHTF. The DNA of the CDR3 is TGTGCCAGCAGTGAACGAGGGTCCCACACCTTC.

This clone showed up just a few times. The chain is built from TRBV7-8 and TRBJ1-2; D gene ambiguous. In germline, CDR1 is SGHVS, CDR2 FQNEAQ. This CDR3 comprises 16 residues. Trimming removed 1 base at V and 2 bases at J, with 14 bases between. In DNA, the CDR3 is TGTGCCAGCAGCTTAGTGCGGGGAGAGGGCAACTATGGCTACACCTTC. Translated, it gives CASSLVRGEGNYGYTF.

The chain carries TRBV5-4 and TRBJ2-1; maybe TRBD1 (6 bases). The V gene lost 4 bases and the J gene lost 9 bases, with 20 bases spanning the gap. Germline values: CDR1 SGHNT, CDR2 YYREEE (reference sequence). The CDR3 runs to 15 residues. The CDR3 nucleotides read TGTGCCAGCAGCCCCGGCTGGGGGCGCGGCGGTGAGCAGTTCTTC. This codes for CASSPGWGRGGEQFF.